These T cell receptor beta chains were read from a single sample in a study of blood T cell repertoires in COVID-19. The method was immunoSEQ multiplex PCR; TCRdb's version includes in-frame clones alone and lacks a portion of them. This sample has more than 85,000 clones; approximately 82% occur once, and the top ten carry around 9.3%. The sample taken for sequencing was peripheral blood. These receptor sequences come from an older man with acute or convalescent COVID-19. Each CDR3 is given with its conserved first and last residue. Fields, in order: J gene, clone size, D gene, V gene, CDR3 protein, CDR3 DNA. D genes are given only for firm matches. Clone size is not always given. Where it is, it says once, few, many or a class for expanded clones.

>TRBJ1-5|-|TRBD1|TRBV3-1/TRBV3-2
CASSQAGTVNQPQHF
TGTGCCAGCAGCCAAGCCGGGACAGTCAATCAGCCCCAGCATTTT
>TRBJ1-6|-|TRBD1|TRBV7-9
CASSPTGGQAPLHF
TGTGCCAGCAGTCCGACAGGGGGACAGGCACCCCTCCACTTT
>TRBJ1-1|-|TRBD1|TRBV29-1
CSVTSGPGGTEAFF
TGCAGCGTCACCTCCGGGCCAGGGGGCACTGAAGCTTTCTTT
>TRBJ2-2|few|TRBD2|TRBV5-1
CASSARWVAGSTGELFF
TGCGCCAGCAGCGCACGATGGGTAGCGGGATCCACCGGGGAGCTGTTTTTT
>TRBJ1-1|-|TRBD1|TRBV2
CASNRQGTEAFF
TGTGCCAGCAACAGACAGGGGACTGAAGCTTTCTTT
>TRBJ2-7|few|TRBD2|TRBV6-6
CASSYPLAGIYEQYF
TGTGCCAGCAGTTACCCACTAGCGGGGATCTACGAGCAGTACTTC
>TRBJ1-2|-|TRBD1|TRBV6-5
CASRESQGGGYTF
TGTGCCAGCAGGGAGTCTCAGGGGGGTGGCTACACCTTC
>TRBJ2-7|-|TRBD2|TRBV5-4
CASSPGGSGSNEQYF
TGTGCCAGCAGCCCCGGGGGTAGCGGGAGCAACGAGCAGTACTTC
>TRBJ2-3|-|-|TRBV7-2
CASSSNYQRDTQYF
TGTGCCAGCAGCTCCAACTATCAGCGAGATACGCAGTATTTT
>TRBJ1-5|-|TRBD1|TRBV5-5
CASSHTFTGTGGNQPQHF
TGTGCCAGCAGCCATACTTTTACTGGGACAGGGGGAAATCAGCCCCAGCATTTT
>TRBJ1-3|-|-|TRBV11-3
CASSNSGEFGNTIYF
TGTGCCAGCAGCAACAGCGGGGAATTTGGAAACACCATATATTTT
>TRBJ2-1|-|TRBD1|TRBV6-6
CASSLGQGMNEQFF
TGTGCCAGCAGTCTTGGACAGGGGATGAATGAGCAGTTCTTC
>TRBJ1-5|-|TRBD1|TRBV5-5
CASSLWDRDQPQHF
TGTGCCAGCAGCTTATGGGACAGAGATCAGCCCCAGCATTTT
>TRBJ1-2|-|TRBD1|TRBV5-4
CASSQGQGPSPYGYTF
TGTGCCAGCAGCCAGGGACAGGGCCCTAGTCCCTATGGCTACACCTTC
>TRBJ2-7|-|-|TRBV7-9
CASTNRRTYYEQYF
TGTGCCAGCACCAACAGGAGGACTTACTACGAGCAGTACTTC
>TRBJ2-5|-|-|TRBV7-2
CASSLVAGPQETQYF
TGTGCCAGCAGCTTAGTGGCGGGCCCCCAAGAGACCCAGTACTTC
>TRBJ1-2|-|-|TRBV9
CASSVGRGRIYGYTF
TGTGCCAGCAGCGTAGGGCGTGGGAGAATCTATGGCTACACCTTC
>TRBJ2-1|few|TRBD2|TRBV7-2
CASSLQAGGLNEQFF
TGTGCCAGCAGCTTACAAGCGGGGGGGCTTAATGAGCAGTTCTTC
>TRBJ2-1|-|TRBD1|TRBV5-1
CASSLEGQAEQFF
TGCGCCAGCAGCCTGGAGGGACAGGCTGAGCAGTTCTTC
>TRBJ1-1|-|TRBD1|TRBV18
CASSFMSRQGPGNTEAFF
TGTGCCAGCTCATTCATGTCCCGACAGGGCCCGGGTAACACTGAAGCTTTCTTT
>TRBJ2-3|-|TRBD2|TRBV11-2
CASSPFGGRADTQYF
TGTGCCAGCAGCCCATTTGGCGGGAGGGCAGATACGCAGTATTTT
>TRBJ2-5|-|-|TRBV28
CASSSSGETKQTQYF
TGTGCCAGCAGTTCCTCAGGGGAGACAAAACAGACCCAGTACTTC
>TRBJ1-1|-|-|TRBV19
CASSISFGGDTEAFF
TGTGCCAGTAGTATAAGTTTTGGGGGCGACACTGAAGCTTTCTTT
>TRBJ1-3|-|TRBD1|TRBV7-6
CASSLRQGQSSGNTIYF
TGTGCCAGCAGCCTCAGACAGGGGCAGAGCTCTGGAAACACCATATATTTT
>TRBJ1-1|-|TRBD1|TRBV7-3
CASSLSGQGAFEAFF
TGTGCCAGCAGCTTAAGTGGACAGGGGGCGTTTGAAGCTTTCTTT
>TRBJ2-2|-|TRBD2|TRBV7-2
CASSLVSGHTGELFF
TGTGCCAGCAGCTTAGTTAGCGGGCACACCGGGGAGCTGTTTTTT
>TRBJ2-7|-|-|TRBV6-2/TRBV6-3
CASSYPGHRTYEQYF
TGTGCCAGCAGTTACCCCGGACACAGAACCTACGAGCAGTACTTC
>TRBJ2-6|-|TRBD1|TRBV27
CASSLSRTGQLSISGANVLTF
TGTGCCAGCAGTTTATCTCGGACAGGCCAACTGTCTATCTCTGGGGCCAACGTCCTGACTTTC
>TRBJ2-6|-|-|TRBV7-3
CASSDRSSGANVLTF
TGTGCCAGCAGTGACCGGAGCTCTGGGGCCAACGTCCTGACTTTC
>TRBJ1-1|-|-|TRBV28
CASSLGGEAFF
TGTGCCAGCAGTTTAGGAGGTGAAGCTTTCTTT
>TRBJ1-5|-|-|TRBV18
CASSPATRQGHQPQHF
TGTGCCAGCTCACCAGCAACCCGCCAGGGTCATCAGCCCCAGCATTTT
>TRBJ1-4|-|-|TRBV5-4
CASSANRDGGKKLFF
TGTGCCAGCAGCGCCAACCGGGACGGGGGGAAAAAACTGTTTTTT
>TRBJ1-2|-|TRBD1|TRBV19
CASSIADRAGYTF
TGTGCCAGTAGTATAGCCGACAGGGCTGGCTACACCTTC
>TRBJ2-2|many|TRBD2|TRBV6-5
CASSYGTSGSVELFF
TGTGCCAGCAGTTATGGGACTAGCGGGAGTGTGGAGCTGTTTTTT
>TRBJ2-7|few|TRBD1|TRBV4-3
CASSQDQGPGQGNYEQYF
TGCGCCAGCAGCCAAGATCAGGGGCCGGGACAGGGGAACTACGAGCAGTACTTC
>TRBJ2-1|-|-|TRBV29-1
CSVYRANEQFF
TGCAGCGTCTACAGGGCAAATGAGCAGTTCTTC
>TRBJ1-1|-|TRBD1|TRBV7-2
CASSTTGGVRITEAFF
TGTGCCAGCAGCACTACAGGGGGCGTAAGAATCACTGAAGCTTTCTTT
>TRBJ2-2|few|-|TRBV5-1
CASSPEPGNTGELFF
TGCGCCAGCAGCCCAGAACCGGGGAACACCGGGGAGCTGTTTTTT
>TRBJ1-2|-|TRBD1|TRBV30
CAWSVLGTYRGRGYTF
TGTGCCTGGAGTGTACTGGGGACCTACAGGGGACGTGGCTACACCTTC
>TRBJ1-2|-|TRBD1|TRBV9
CASSDRTGVEIRGYTF
TGTGCCAGCAGCGACCGGACAGGCGTGGAAATTCGAGGCTACACCTTC
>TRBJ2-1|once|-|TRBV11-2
CASSFGGGMASSDEQFF
TGTGCCAGCAGCTTTGGGGGGGGCATGGCTAGTTCCGATGAGCAGTTCTTC
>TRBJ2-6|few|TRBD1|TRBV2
CASRQQGTGANVLTF
TGTGCCAGCAGGCAACAGGGGACTGGGGCCAACGTCCTGACTTTC
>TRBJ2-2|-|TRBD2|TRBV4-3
CASSQEGTSPAGELFF
TGCGCCAGCAGCCAAGAAGGGACTAGCCCGGCCGGGGAGCTGTTTTTT
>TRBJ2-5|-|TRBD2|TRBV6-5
CASSGGVWGETQYF
TGTGCCAGCTCTGGGGGGGTTTGGGGAGAGACCCAGTACTTC
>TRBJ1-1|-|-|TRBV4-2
CASSQVGGSTEAFF
TGTGCCAGCAGCCAAGTGGGGGGTTCGACTGAAGCTTTCTTT
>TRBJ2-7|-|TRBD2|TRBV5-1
CASSLPSGSYEQYF
TGCGCCAGCAGCTTGCCTAGCGGGAGTTACGAGCAGTACTTC
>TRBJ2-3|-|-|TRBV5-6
CASSLQGVWVVSTDTQYF
TGTGCCAGCAGCTTGCAGGGCGTGTGGGTAGTTAGCACAGATACGCAGTATTTT
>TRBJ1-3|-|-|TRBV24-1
CATSHSSGNTIYF
TGTGCCACCAGCCACTCGTCTGGAAACACCATATATTTT
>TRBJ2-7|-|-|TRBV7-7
CASSPDTVSYEQYF
TGTGCTAGCAGCCCCGACACCGTCTCCTACGAGCAGTACTTC
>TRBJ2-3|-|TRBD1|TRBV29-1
CSGGDRTDTQYF
TGCAGCGGAGGGGACAGGACAGATACGCAGTATTTT